This TCR beta chain emerged from a study of T cell responses to AZD1222 COVID-19 vaccine. TCRdb's table, derived via immunoSEQ multiplex PCR, lists solely in-frame clones and lacks some. The sample carries around 160,000 clones, roughly 89% recorded once. Study-level results: The breadth and depth of Spike-specific TCRs increased once two AZD1222 doses had been given.

Germline V gene sequence: CDR1 MNHEY, CDR2 SVGEGT. The CDR3 spans 11 residues. Trimming shortened V by 5 bases and J by 1 base, and 3 bases separated the two germline ends. With regard to this clone: Its specificity is not known.

The J gene is TRBJ2-7, the V gene TRBV6-2 or TRBV6-3; D call uncertain. The origin of this receptor is an adult in good health. The starting material was peripheral blood, obtained on day 0 of AZD1222 vaccination. The CDR3 DNA is TGTGCCAGCAGTCCGTCCTACGAGCAGTACTTC. Its translation is CASSPSYEQYF.